Reported below is one T cell receptor beta chain. This entry belongs to a study of CD8 T cells in Susac syndrome. It was with random hexamers that roughly 0.5 to 1 ug RNA was reverse transcribed. In TCRdb, the immunoSEQ multiplex PCR reads were re-called with MiXCR into one record per CDR3 protein. This table holds about 200,000 distinct CDR3 sequences, 85% to 95% found once. Trimming cost V 1 base and J 0 bases; bases outside gene matches: 4. The germline gives CDR1 MNHEY, CDR2 SMNVEV (reference sequence). CDR3 length equals 19 residues. This receptor was obtained from a human donor with multiple sclerosis. The chain has TRBV27 and TRBJ1-6, with TRBD1 identical over 12 bases. Input material: CD4+ T cells from PBMCs. This chain's CDR3 is CASSLYGTGGYSYNSPLHF. Written as DNA, the CDR3 is TGTGCCAGCAGTTTATACGGGACAGGGGGCTACTCCTATAATTCACCCCTCCACTTT.